The T cell receptor (beta chain) under discussion was sequenced for a study of T cell responses to AZD1222 COVID-19 vaccine. Study-wide background: Combined were second doses at about 4 or about 12 weeks. Study outcomes and limitations: Just a handful of people given AZD1222 tested seropositive at baseline. Clonal diversity was possibly underestimated, and white British individuals and females predominated among donors. Unmutated variant regions are reportedly targeted by nearly half of spike-specific TCRs.

TCRdb's copy holds only in-frame clones and misses some; the assay was immunoSEQ multiplex PCR. The table shows roughly 130,000 clones, with 87% occurring only once. With respect to this clone: Its antigen remains unknown.

The CDR3 covers 14 residues. In germline, CDR1 is MNHEY, CDR2 SVGAGI. Trimming pared 0 bases from V and 5 bases from J, leaving 10 bases between. The sequenced sample was peripheral blood, obtained on day 0 of AZD1222 vaccination. This TCR derives from an adult in good health. The chain uses TRBV6-5 and TRBJ1-2; D may be TRBD1 (5 bases). CDR3 sequence: CASSYSRGEYGYTF. For the CDR3, the DNA is TGTGCCAGCAGTTACTCACGGGGGGAGTATGGCTACACCTTC.